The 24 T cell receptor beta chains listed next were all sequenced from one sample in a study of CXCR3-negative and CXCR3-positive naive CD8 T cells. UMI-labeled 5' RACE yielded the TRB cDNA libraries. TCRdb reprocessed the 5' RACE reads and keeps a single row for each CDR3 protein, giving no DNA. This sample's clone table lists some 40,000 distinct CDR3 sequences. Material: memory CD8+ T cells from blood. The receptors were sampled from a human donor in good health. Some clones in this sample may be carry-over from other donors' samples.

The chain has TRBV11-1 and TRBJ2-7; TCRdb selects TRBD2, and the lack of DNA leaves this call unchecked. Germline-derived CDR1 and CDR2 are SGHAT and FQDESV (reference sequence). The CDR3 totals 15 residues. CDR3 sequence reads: CASSLEAAGSYEQYF.

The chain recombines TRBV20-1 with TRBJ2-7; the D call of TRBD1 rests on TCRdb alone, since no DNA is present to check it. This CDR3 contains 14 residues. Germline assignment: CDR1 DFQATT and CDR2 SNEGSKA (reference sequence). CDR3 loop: CSATPDRAAYEQYF.

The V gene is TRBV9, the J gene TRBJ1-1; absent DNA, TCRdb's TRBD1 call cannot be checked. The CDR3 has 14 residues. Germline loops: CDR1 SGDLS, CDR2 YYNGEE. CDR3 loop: CASSVSGGNTEAFF. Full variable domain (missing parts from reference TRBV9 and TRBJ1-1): DSGVTQTPKHLITATGQRVTLRCSPRSGDLSVYWYQQSLDQGLQFLIQYYNGEERAKGNILERFSAQQFPDLHSELNLSSLELGDSALYFCASSVSGGNTEAFFGQGTRLTVV.

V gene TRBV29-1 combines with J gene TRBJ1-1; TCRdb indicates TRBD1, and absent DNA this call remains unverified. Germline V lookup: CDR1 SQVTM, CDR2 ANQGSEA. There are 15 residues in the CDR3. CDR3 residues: CSVLLGGAVNTEAFF.

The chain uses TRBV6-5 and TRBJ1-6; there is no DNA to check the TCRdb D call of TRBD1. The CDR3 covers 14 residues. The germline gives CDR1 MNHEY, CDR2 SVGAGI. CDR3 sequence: CASRGGQEPSPLHF.

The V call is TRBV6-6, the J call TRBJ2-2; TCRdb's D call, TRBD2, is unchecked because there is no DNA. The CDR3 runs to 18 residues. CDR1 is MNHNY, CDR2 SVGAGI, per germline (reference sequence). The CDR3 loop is CASSPPGLAGGHTGELFF.

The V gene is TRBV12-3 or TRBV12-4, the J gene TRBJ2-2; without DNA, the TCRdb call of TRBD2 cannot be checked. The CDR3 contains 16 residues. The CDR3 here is CASSSGGEFLPGELFF.

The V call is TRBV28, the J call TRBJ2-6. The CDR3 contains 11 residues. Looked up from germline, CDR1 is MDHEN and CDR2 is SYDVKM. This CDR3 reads CASTAANVLTF.

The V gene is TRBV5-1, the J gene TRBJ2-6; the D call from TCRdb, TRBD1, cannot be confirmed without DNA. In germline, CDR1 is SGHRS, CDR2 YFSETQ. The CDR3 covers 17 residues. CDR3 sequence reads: CASTGQGAPGWANVLTF.

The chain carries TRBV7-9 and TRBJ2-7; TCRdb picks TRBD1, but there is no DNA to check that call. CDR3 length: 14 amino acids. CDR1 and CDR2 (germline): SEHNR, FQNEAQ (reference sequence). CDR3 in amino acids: CASSLPTGTYEQYF. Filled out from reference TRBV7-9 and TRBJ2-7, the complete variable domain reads DTGVSQNPRHKITKRGQNVTFRCDPISEHNRLYWYRQTLGQGPEFLTYFQNEAQLEKSRLLSDRFSAERPKGSFSTLEIQRTEQGDSAMYLCASSLPTGTYEQYFGPGTRLTVT.

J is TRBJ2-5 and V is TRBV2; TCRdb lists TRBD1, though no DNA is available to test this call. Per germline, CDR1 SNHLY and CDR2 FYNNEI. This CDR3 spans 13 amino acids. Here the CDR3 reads CASEPTSGETQYF.

CDR3 in amino acids: CSVDRGHTEAFF. The chain recombines TRBV29-1 with TRBJ1-1; with no DNA, the TCRdb D assignment of TRBD1 cannot be verified. This CDR3 comprises 12 residues. The germline gives CDR1 SQVTM, CDR2 ANQGSEA.

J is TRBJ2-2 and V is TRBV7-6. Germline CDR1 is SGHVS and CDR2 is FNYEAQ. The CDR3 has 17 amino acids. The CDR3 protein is CASSLAATVANTGELFF.

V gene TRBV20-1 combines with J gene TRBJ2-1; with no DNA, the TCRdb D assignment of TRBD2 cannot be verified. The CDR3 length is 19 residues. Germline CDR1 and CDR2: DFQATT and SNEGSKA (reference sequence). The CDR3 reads CSARDLTSGGFNSYNEQFF.

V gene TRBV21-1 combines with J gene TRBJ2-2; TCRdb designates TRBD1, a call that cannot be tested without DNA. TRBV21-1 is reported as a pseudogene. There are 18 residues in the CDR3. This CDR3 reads CASSKAGGGRTNTGELFF.

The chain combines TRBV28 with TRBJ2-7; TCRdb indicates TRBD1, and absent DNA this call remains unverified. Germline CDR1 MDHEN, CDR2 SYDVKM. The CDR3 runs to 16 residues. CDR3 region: CASSQEGTGKSYEQYF.

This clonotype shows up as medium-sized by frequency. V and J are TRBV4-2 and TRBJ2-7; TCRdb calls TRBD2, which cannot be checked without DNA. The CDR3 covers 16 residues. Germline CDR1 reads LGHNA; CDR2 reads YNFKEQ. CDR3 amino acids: CASSQSGTSGADEQYF.

CDR3 sequence: CASSYLRVGTGELFF. The genes are TRBV6-2 or TRBV6-3 and TRBJ2-2. Per the germline V gene, CDR1 is MNHEY and CDR2 is SVGEGT. The CDR3 has 15 amino acids.

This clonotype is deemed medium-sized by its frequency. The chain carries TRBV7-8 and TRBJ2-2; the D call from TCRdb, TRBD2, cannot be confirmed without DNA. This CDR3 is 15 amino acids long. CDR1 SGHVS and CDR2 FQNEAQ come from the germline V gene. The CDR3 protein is CASSLTSGGTGELFF.

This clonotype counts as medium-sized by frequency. The CDR3 loop is CASSQDSWGAGSTDTQYF. The chain has TRBV4-1 and TRBJ2-3; TCRdb picks TRBD2, but there is no DNA to check that call. Germline values: CDR1 MGHRA, CDR2 YSYEKL. CDR3 length: 18 amino acids.

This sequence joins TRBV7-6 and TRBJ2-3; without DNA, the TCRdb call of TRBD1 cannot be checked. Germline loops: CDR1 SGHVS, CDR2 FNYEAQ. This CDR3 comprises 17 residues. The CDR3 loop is CASSSPGSSGDTDTQYF.

Here the CDR3 reads CASSSRDRGYEQYF. The chain has TRBV5-4 and TRBJ2-7; as DNA is missing, the TRBD1 call by TCRdb cannot be tested. Germline assignment: CDR1 SGHNT and CDR2 YYREEE (reference sequence). The CDR3 runs to 14 residues. The variable domain in full, with the rest retrieved from reference TRBV5-4 and TRBJ2-7, is ETGVTQSPTHLIKTRGQQVTLRCSSQSGHNTVSWYQQALGQGPQFIFQYYREEENGRGNFPPRFSGLQFPNYSSELNVNALELDDSALYLCASSSRDRGYEQYFGPGTRLTVT.

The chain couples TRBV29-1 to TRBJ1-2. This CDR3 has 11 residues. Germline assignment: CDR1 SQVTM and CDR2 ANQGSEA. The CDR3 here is CSVRTTYGYTF.

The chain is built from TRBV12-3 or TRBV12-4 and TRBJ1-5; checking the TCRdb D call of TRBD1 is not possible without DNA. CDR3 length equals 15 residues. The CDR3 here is CASSDSVDSNQPQHF.